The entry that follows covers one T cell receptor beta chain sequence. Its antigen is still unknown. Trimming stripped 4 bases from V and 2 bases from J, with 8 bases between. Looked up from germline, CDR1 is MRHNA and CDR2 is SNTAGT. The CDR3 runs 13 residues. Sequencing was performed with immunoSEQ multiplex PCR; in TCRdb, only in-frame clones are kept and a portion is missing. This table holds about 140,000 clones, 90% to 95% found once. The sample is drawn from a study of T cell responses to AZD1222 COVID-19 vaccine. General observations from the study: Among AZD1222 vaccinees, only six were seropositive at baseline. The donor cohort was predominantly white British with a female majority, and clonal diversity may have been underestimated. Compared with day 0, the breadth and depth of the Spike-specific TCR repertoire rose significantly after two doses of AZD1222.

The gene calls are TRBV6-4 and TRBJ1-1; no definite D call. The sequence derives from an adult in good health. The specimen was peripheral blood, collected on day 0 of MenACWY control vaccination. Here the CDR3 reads CASSVAGNTEAFF. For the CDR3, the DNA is TGTGCCAGCAGTGTGGCTGGTAACACTGAAGCTTTCTTT.